This T cell receptor beta chain emerged from a study of lymphopenia after photon versus proton radiotherapy. Study-wide findings and caveats: Under photons, naive T cells and diversity fell while effector/memory populations rose. After lymphocyte nadir, photon-treated repertoires showed oligoclonal expansion, especially CD8+ Temra. Better survival with proton therapy was suggested as possible, not demonstrated. In patients who died, overall survival fell as post-nadir TCR diversity dropped more.

The protocol was immunoSEQ multiplex PCR, while the TCRdb copy is restricted to in-frame clones and leaves out a portion. The profile shows about 16,000 clones, 88% of them singletons. As regards this clone: Its specificity is not known.

The clonotype originates from a woman aged 60-70 years with cholangiocarcinoma. Some clones in this sample may be carry-over from other donors' samples. Sequenced material: peripheral blood, taken from a patient treated with proton-based radiotherapy.

The CDR3 nucleotides read TGTGCCAGCAGCTTATACGGGCGCGTGGATACGCAGTATTTT. It specifies CASSLYGRVDTQYF. The V call is TRBV7-2, the J call TRBJ2-3; no reliable D call. The germline V and J ends were trimmed by 2 bases and 6 bases, with 12 bases remaining between them. Germline CDR1 reads SGHTA; CDR2 reads FQGNSA. This CDR3 spans 14 amino acids.